Here is one T cell receptor (beta chain) with its context. Its cognate antigen is unknown. Expressed TCRB transcripts were sequenced because the entire RNA isolate underwent reverse transcription. Libraries were prepared by immunoSEQ multiplex PCR; TCRdb keeps only in-frame clonotypes and omits some of them. Among hundreds of thousands of clones listed, about an eighth were seen once. The record originates from a study of beta chain features in type 1 diabetes. Study-level background: In all, about 110 million sorted cells from all samples were analyzed.

The study, taken as a whole, reports: Among all four CD4+ subsets, Type 1 diabetes patients had TCRB CDR3s that were moderately but significantly shorter. Unsettled here was the matter of whether HLA type influences TCRB rearrangement. Diminished insertions and augmented deletions at VDJ junctions characterized type 1 diabetes patients.

Sequences were obtained from naive CD4+ T cells from blood. The receptor was isolated from a man younger than 30 with type 1 diabetes.

CDR3 sequence: CASSGPGDTQYF. The CDR3 coding sequence is TGTGCCAGCTCCGGCCCCGGAGATACGCAGTATTTT. The chain employs TRBV7-2 and TRBJ2-3; no clear D. V was pared by 8 bases and J by 5 bases, with 11 bases between. The CDR3 totals 12 residues. Per the germline V gene, CDR1 is SGHTA and CDR2 is FQGNSA.